A selection of T cell receptor beta chains follows, all from one sample in a study of blood T cell repertoires in COVID-19. Profiled with immunoSEQ multiplex PCR; TCRdb holds only in-frame clones, not every one. The sample shows about 300,000 clones, around 90% of them seen only once. The sequenced material came from peripheral blood. These receptors were collected from a woman aged 25 to 39 with COVID-19, enrolled during active disease. The CDR3 runs from the conserved cysteine through the conserved F or W. The D gene is left open where the match is weak. Not every row has a clone size; where given, it reads once, few, many or a size class.

V gene	clone size	D gene	J gene	CDR3 DNA	CDR3 protein
TRBV18	NA	NA	TRBJ2-7	TGTGCCAGCTCACCCTTAATACCGGGTAGCGACTCCTACGAGCAGTACTTC	CASSPLIPGSDSYEQYF
TRBV28	NA	NA	TRBJ2-1	TGTGCCAGCATCTGGGCCAGCCGCAATGAGCAGTTCTTC	CASIWASRNEQFF
TRBV6-1	NA	TRBD1	TRBJ2-7	TGTGCCAGCAGTGAAGTGGTGAGGGGGACCGGGACAGGTAACCAAAAAGGGTACTTC	CASSEVVRGTGTGNQKGYF
TRBV11-2	NA	NA	TRBJ1-1	TGTGCCAGCAGCTTAGGATTGGGGAGAGGGGGCACTGAAGCTTTCTTT	CASSLGLGRGGTEAFF
TRBV7-9	few	NA	TRBJ2-7	TGTGCCAGCAGCTTCAAAGGGGACTCCGGGGAGCAGTACTTC	CASSFKGDSGEQYF
TRBV4-1	NA	NA	TRBJ1-5	TGCGCCAGCAGCCAAGTAGCCGTAAATCAGCCCCAGCATTTT	CASSQVAVNQPQHF
TRBV4-1	NA	NA	TRBJ1-1	TGCGCCAGCAGGGGGACACTGAAGAACACTGAAGCTTTCTTT	CASRGTLKNTEAFF
TRBV9	NA	TRBD1	TRBJ1-2	TGTGCCAGCAGCGTAGTGGGGACAGGACACGGCTACACCTTC	CASSVVGTGHGYTF
TRBV2	NA	NA	TRBJ2-3	TGTGCCAGCAGTCCCGCGTTCGGGGGTTCTAGCACAGATACGCAGTATTTT	CASSPAFGGSSTDTQYF
TRBV7-7	NA	NA	TRBJ2-5	TGTGCTAGCAGCCCTAGGGGGGGAGGGACCCAGTACTTC	CASSPRGGGTQYF
TRBV6-6	NA	NA	TRBJ2-4	TGTGCCAGCAGTTGGCCTGAATCCAAAAACATTCAGTACTTC	CASSWPESKNIQYF
TRBV23-1	NA	NA	TRBJ1-6	TGCGCCAGCAGTCAACAGGGTCGAGAAACACCCCTCCACTTT	CASSQQGRETPLHF
TRBV29-1	NA	NA	TRBJ1-2	TGCAGCGTTGAACGCGACAGCCTCGTTAGCTACACCTTC	CSVERDSLVSYTF
TRBV5-1	NA	NA	TRBJ1-3	TGCGCCAGCAGCTTGAACGCAGGGGACTCTGGAAACACCATATATTTT	CASSLNAGDSGNTIYF
TRBV7-2	NA	NA	TRBJ2-2	TGTGCCAGCAGCCTAACCGGGGAGCTGTTTTTT	CASSLTGELFF
TRBV11-2	NA	TRBD1	TRBJ1-2	TGTGCCAGCAGCCCCCGGACAGGGATCAGTGGCTACACCTTC	CASSPRTGISGYTF
TRBV6-5	NA	NA	TRBJ2-2	TGTGCCAGCAGTTACTCCAGGGTCGGAACCGGGGAGCTGTTTTTT	CASSYSRVGTGELFF
TRBV11-2	NA	NA	TRBJ2-1	TGTGCCAGCAGCCCCAGGATTGAGCAGTTCTTC	CASSPRIEQFF
TRBV5-5	NA	NA	TRBJ1-3	TGTGCCAGCAGCCCCGGGAGCTCTGGAAACACCATATATTTT	CASSPGSSGNTIYF
TRBV6-1	once	NA	TRBJ2-7	TGTGCCAGCAGTGACCGGAGGGGGAGCGGGGCCTACGAGCAGTACTTC	CASSDRRGSGAYEQYF
TRBV29-1	NA	NA	TRBJ2-3	TGCAGCGTTGATCAGGGGAATACAGATACGCAGTATTTT	CSVDQGNTDTQYF
TRBV4-2	NA	NA	TRBJ2-3	TGTGCCAGCAGCCAAGCGGGCACAGCGGCCGGGCGAACGCAGTATTTT	CASSQAGTAAGRTQYF
TRBV28	NA	NA	TRBJ1-6	TGTGCCAGCAGTACAGGGAATTCACCCCTCCACTTT	CASSTGNSPLHF
TRBV30	NA	NA	TRBJ1-6	TGTGCCTGGAGTGCCGGGACAAATAATAATTCACCCCTCCACTTT	CAWSAGTNNNSPLHF
TRBV7-8	NA	NA	TRBJ2-2	TGTGCCAACAGCTTCAGGGAAACCGGGGAGCTGTTTTTT	CANSFRETGELFF
TRBV19	once	TRBD1	TRBJ2-2	TGTGCCAGTAGTATAGAATGGACAGGGTACACCGGGGAGCTGTTTTTT	CASSIEWTGYTGELFF
TRBV7-2	once	NA	TRBJ1-1	TGTGCCAGCAGCTTTAGAGAATTTGGCACTGAAGCTTTCTTT	CASSFREFGTEAFF
TRBV4-3	NA	NA	TRBJ1-4	TGCGCCAGCAGCCAAGAGAGAATGAACTTTAATGAAAAACTGTTTTTT	CASSQERMNFNEKLFF
TRBV27	NA	NA	TRBJ2-5	TGTGCCAGCAGTTTAACAGGAAACCAAGAGACCCAGTACTTC	CASSLTGNQETQYF
TRBV3-1/TRBV3-2	NA	NA	TRBJ1-5	TGTGCCAGCAGCCCCCTCGGGCAGCCCCAGCATTTT	CASSPLGQPQHF
TRBV7-9	once	NA	TRBJ1-1	TGTGCCAGCAGCATATCGGGGATGGACACTGAAGCTTTCTTT	CASSISGMDTEAFF